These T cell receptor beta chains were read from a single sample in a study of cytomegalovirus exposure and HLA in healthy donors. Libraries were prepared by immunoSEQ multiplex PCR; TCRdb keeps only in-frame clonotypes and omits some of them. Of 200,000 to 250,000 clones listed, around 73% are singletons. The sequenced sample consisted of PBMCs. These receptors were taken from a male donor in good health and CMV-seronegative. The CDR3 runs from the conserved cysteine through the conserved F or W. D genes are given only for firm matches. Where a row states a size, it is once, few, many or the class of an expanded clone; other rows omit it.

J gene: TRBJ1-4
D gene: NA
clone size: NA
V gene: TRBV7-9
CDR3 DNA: TGTGCCAGCAGGACCACAGGGCAGGAAAAACTGTTTTTT
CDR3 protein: CASRTTGQEKLFF

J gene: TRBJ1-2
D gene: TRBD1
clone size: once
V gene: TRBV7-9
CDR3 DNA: TGTGCCAGCAGCCCCGAGGACAGGGACTATGGCTACACCTTC
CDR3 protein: CASSPEDRDYGYTF

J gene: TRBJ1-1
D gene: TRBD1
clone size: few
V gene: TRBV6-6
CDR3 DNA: TGTGCCAGCAGTTTAGGACAGGCCGAAGCTTTCTTT
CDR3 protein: CASSLGQAEAFF

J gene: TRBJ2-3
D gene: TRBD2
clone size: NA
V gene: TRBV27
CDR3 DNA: TGTGCCACCTCTGGAAGCGGGAGTGCAGATACGCAGTATTTT
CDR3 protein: CATSGSGSADTQYF

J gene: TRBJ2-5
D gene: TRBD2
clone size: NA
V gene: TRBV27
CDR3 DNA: TGTGCCAGCAGTTTATCGACGGGACTAGCGGGAGTAGAGACCCAGTACTTC
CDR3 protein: CASSLSTGLAGVETQYF

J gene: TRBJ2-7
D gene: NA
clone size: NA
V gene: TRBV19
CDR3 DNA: TGTGCCAGTAGTATAGTGGGCATCTCCTACGAGCAGTACTTC
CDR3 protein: CASSIVGISYEQYF

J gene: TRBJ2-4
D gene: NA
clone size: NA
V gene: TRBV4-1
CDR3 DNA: TGCGCCAGCAGCCACCCCCAGGGGAGGGGGGTAGCCAAAAACATTCAGTACTTC
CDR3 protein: CASSHPQGRGVAKNIQYF

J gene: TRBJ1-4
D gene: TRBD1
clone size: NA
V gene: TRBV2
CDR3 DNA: TGTGCCAGCGGTGACAGGGGGCGGGGGGAAAAACTGTTTTTT
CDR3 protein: CASGDRGRGEKLFF

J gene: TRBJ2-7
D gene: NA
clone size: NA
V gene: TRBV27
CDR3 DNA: TGTGCCAGCAGATCCTTAGGACTAACCAGTTCCTACGAGCAGTACTTC
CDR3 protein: CASRSLGLTSSYEQYF

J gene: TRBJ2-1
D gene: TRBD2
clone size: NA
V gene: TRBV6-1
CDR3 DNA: TGTGCCAGCAGTGAACGACTAGCGGGCGAAGAATACAATGAGCAGTTCTTC
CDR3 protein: CASSERLAGEEYNEQFF

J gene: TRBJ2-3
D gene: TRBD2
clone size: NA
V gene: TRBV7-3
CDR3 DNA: TGTGCCAGCAGCTTAACAGCGGGAGGAACGACAGATACGCAGTATTTT
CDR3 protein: CASSLTAGGTTDTQYF

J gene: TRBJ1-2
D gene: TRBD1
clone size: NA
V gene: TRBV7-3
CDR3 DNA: TGTGCCAGCAGCTCCCAGACAGGGAGGGGCTACACCTTC
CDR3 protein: CASSSQTGRGYTF

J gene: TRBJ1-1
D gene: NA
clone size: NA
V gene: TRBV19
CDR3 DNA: TGTGCCAGTAGTATACCGCAGGGTCGAAGGGCTGAAGCTTTCTTT
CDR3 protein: CASSIPQGRRAEAFF

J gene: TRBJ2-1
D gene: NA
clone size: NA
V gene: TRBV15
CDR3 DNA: TGTGCCACCAGCAATGAGTGGAGGGACTATGAGCAGTTCTTC
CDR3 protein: CATSNEWRDYEQFF

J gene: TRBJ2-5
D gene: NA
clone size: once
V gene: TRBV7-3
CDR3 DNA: TGTGCCAGCAGTCTAGACTATTCAGAGACCCAGTACTTC
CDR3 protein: CASSLDYSETQYF

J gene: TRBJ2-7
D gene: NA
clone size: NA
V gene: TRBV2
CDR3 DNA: TGTGCCAGCAGAGGAGGGCACTACGAGCAGTACTTC
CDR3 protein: CASRGGHYEQYF

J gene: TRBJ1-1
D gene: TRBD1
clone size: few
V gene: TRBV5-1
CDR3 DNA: TGCGCCAGCAGCGCAGGACAGGGGGCATTCACTGAAGCTTTCTTT
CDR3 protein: CASSAGQGAFTEAFF

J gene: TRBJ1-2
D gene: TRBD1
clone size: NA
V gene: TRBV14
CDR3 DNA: TGTGCCAGCAGCCGCGGACAGGGTCTCCACTATGGCTACACCTTC
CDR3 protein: CASSRGQGLHYGYTF

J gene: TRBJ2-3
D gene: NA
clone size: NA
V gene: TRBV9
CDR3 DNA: TGTGCCAGCAGCGTAGAAGGGGCTACGCAGTATTTT
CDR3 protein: CASSVEGATQYF

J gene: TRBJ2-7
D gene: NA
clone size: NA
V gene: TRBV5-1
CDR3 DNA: TGCGCCAGCAGCTTGGATGGCAGGGCCCCGGTTCGCGAGCAGTACTTC
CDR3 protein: CASSLDGRAPVREQYF

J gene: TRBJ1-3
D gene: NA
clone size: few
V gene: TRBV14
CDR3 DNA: TGTGCCAGCAGCAACATGGACAGTCACACCATATATTTT
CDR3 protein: CASSNMDSHTIYF

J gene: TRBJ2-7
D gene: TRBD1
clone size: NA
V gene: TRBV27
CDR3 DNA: TGTGCCAGCAGTTTAAGCGGACAGGGAGGCTACGAGCAGTACTTC
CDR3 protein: CASSLSGQGGYEQYF

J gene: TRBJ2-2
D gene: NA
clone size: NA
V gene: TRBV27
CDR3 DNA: TGTGCCAGCAGTTTCAATGGACTGGACACCGGGGAGCTGTTTTTT
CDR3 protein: CASSFNGLDTGELFF

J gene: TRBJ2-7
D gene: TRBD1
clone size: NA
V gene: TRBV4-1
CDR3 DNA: TGCGCCAGCAGCCAAGTCCAGGGGACAGCCTACGAGCAGTACTTC
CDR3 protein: CASSQVQGTAYEQYF